A selection of T cell receptor beta chains follows, all from one sample in a study of radiotherapy plus CTLA-4 blockade in lung cancer. Here immunoSEQ multiplex PCR was the method, and the copy in TCRdb shows in-frame clones only, minus some. The profile covers tens of thousands of clones, with 80% to 90% appearing a single time and around a quarter taken by the ten largest. The specimen was peripheral blood, collected from a patient treated with radiotherapy plus ipilimumab. Receptor source: a human donor with non-small cell lung cancer whose response to radiotherapy plus ipilimumab could not be evaluated. Both conserved end residues are part of each CDR3. The D gene is left open where the match is weak. Expanded clones get a size class; other rows say once, few or many, or leave the size out.

abundance	v_gene	d_gene	j_gene	CDR3aa	CDR3nt
once	TRBV5-1	-	TRBJ1-4	CASSRTAATNEKLFF	TGCGCCAGCAGCCGGACAGCCGCAACTAATGAAAAACTGTTTTTT
-	TRBV28	TRBD1	TRBJ2-3	CASSLRTVGTGTDTQYF	TGTGCCAGCAGTTTACGGACAGTCGGGACAGGAACAGATACGCAGTATTTT
-	TRBV27	TRBD2	TRBJ2-3	CASSGGFTDTQYF	TGTGCCAGCTCCGGGGGGTTCACAGATACGCAGTATTTT
-	TRBV30	-	TRBJ2-3	CAWSTGFGDTQYF	TGTGCCTGGAGTACGGGGTTCGGCGATACGCAGTATTTT
-	TRBV30	-	TRBJ2-2	CAWSQGGELFF	TGTGCCTGGAGTCAGGGCGGGGAGCTGTTTTTT
-	TRBV19	-	TRBJ2-1	CASSTLGFYNEQFF	TGTGCCAGTAGTACCCTAGGATTCTACAATGAGCAGTTCTTC
-	TRBV28	TRBD1	TRBJ1-4	CASVGQLNEKLFF	TGTGCCAGCGTGGGACAGCTTAATGAAAAACTGTTTTTT
-	TRBV6-5	-	TRBJ1-2	CASTRGQADGYTF	TGTGCCAGCACTCGCGGACAAGCCGATGGCTACACCTTC
few	TRBV7-2	TRBD1	TRBJ2-1	CASSLGQGFYNEQFF	TGTGCCAGCAGCCTGGGACAGGGGTTCTACAATGAGCAGTTCTTC
-	TRBV9	-	TRBJ2-1	CASSLGERAGGEQFF	TGTGCCAGCAGCCTCGGCGAGAGAGCAGGAGGGGAGCAGTTCTTC
-	TRBV29-1	-	TRBJ1-2	CSVGPGQHNYGYTF	TGCAGCGTTGGTCCGGGACAACATAACTATGGCTACACCTTC
-	TRBV28	-	TRBJ1-5	CASSFYGGGNQPQHF	TGTGCCAGCAGTTTTTACGGGGGGGGCAATCAGCCCCAGCATTTT
few	TRBV29-1	TRBD2	TRBJ2-3	CSGAGGTDTQYF	TGCAGCGGAGCGGGAGGCACAGATACGCAGTATTTT
-	TRBV2	TRBD1	TRBJ2-3	CASSEWTGGPTDTQYF	TGTGCCAGCAGTGAGTGGACAGGAGGACCCACAGATACGCAGTATTTT
-	TRBV9	-	TRBJ2-1	CASSVESGAVDEQFF	TGTGCCAGCAGCGTAGAAAGTGGGGCCGTCGATGAGCAGTTCTTC
-	TRBV7-2	TRBD2	TRBJ2-1	CASSSYGGYNEQFF	TGTGCCAGCAGCTCTTACGGGGGGTACAATGAGCAGTTCTTC
-	TRBV28	-	TRBJ1-2	CASSLGVQSGYTF	TGTGCCAGCAGCCTCGGTGTACAGAGTGGCTACACCTTC
-	TRBV7-9	-	TRBJ1-3	CAITLQRYSGNTIYF	TGTGCCATCACCCTACAGCGGTACTCTGGAAACACCATATATTTT
-	TRBV23-1	-	TRBJ2-5	CASSYPPYF	TGCGCCAGCAGCTACCCCCCGTACTTC
-	TRBV27	-	TRBJ2-7	CASSLAGPTFEQYF	TGTGCCAGCAGTTTAGCGGGGCCAACCTTCGAGCAGTACTTC
-	TRBV7-2	TRBD2	TRBJ2-3	CASSLRLAGSTDTQYF	TGTGCCAGCAGCTTAAGGCTAGCGGGGAGCACAGATACGCAGTATTTT
-	TRBV4-3	-	TRBJ2-2	CASSQVVPGELFF	TGCGCCAGCAGCCAAGTCGTCCCCGGGGAGCTGTTTTTT
-	TRBV7-9	TRBD1	TRBJ2-5	CASRTTGQGGETQYF	TGTGCCAGCCGAACCACGGGACAGGGAGGAGAGACCCAGTACTTC
-	TRBV28	-	TRBJ2-7	CASSSRLRDIAYEQYF	TGTGCCAGCAGTTCCCGCCTAAGGGACATTGCCTACGAGCAGTACTTC
-	TRBV7-2	-	TRBJ2-3	CASSLGEDRSTQYF	TGTGCCAGCAGCTTAGGAGAGGACAGAAGTACGCAGTATTTT
-	TRBV4-3	-	TRBJ2-1	CASSQSRWQGGYNEQFF	TGCGCCAGCAGCCAGTCCCGCTGGCAGGGTGGCTACAATGAGCAGTTCTTC
few	TRBV6-5	TRBD2	TRBJ2-1	CASSYSSGREQFF	TGTGCCAGCAGTTACTCTAGCGGGCGTGAGCAGTTCTTC
-	TRBV14	-	TRBJ2-4	CASGGAKNIQYF	TGTGCCAGTGGGGGGGCCAAAAACATTCAGTACTTC
-	TRBV7-9	-	TRBJ2-7	CASRVGSSPYEQYF	TGTGCCAGCAGGGTGGGGAGTAGTCCCTACGAGCAGTACTTC
-	TRBV7-2	-	TRBJ1-3	CASSQAPGLGNTIYF	TGTGCCAGCAGCCAAGCCCCAGGATTGGGAAACACCATATATTTT
once	TRBV27	-	TRBJ1-1	CASSLTPGTEAFF	TGTGCCAGCAGTTTAACCCCCGGGACTGAAGCTTTCTTT
-	TRBV6-6	TRBD1	TRBJ1-2	CASNRGPYGYTF	TGTGCCAGCAACAGGGGCCCCTATGGCTACACCTTC
-	TRBV27	TRBD1	TRBJ1-3	CASSLGQGAGNTIYF	TGTGCCAGCAGTTTAGGACAGGGGGCGGGAAACACCATATATTTT
-	TRBV6-6	-	TRBJ1-3	CASSYSQTGYGNTIYF	TGTGCCAGCAGTTACTCCCAAACAGGGTATGGAAACACCATATATTTT
-	TRBV28	TRBD2	TRBJ2-3	CASSFRAGERESTDTQYF	TGTGCCAGCAGTTTTCGGGCCGGTGAGCGGGAGAGCACAGATACGCAGTATTTT
-	TRBV27	-	TRBJ1-4	CASSLLWSRDEKLFF	TGTGCCAGCAGTTTATTGTGGTCTAGAGACGAAAAACTGTTTTTT
-	TRBV9	TRBD2	TRBJ2-3	CASSTHSSGRAGDTQYF	TGTGCCAGCAGCACACACTCCAGCGGGAGGGCCGGGGATACGCAGTATTTT
-	TRBV29-1	-	TRBJ1-1	CSAGGTEAFF	TGCAGCGCGGGGGGGACTGAAGCTTTCTTT
-	TRBV5-1	TRBD2	TRBJ2-1	CASSSGTSRDNEQFF	TGCGCCAGCAGCTCAGGGACTAGCCGAGACAATGAGCAGTTCTTC
few	TRBV9	TRBD2	TRBJ2-1	CASSIGTSGYNEQFF	TGTGCCAGCAGCATCGGGACTAGCGGATACAATGAGCAGTTCTTC
-	TRBV2	TRBD1	TRBJ2-3	CASRPTGGTDTQYF	TGTGCCAGCAGGCCAACAGGGGGCACAGATACGCAGTATTTT
-	TRBV14	-	TRBJ2-3	CASSPRNRYTDTQYF	TGTGCCAGCAGCCCTAGGAATAGATACACAGATACGCAGTATTTT
-	TRBV28	-	TRBJ2-1	CASRYRDSALYNEQFF	TGTGCCAGCAGGTACCGGGACTCGGCCCTCTACAATGAGCAGTTCTTC
-	TRBV5-1	-	TRBJ1-1	CASRTTQNTEAFF	TGCGCCAGCCGCACGACACAGAACACTGAAGCTTTCTTT
-	TRBV5-1	TRBD1	TRBJ2-6	CASSLTGQGSGANVLTF	TGCGCCAGCAGCTTGACGGGACAGGGTTCTGGGGCCAACGTCCTGACTTTC
-	TRBV27	-	TRBJ1-2	CASSFDQGSGGYTF	TGTGCCAGCAGTTTCGACCAGGGAAGTGGGGGCTACACCTTC